Below are 13 T cell receptor beta chains sequenced from a single sample in a study of regulatory T cells in long-lasting Graves disease (dated by TCRdb to the early 2020s). Receptors were amplified or captured by multiplex PCR. Sequencing instrument: Illumina HiSeq 4000. To build TCR beta libraries, CDR3 regions were amplified by Arm-PCR using iRepertoire HTBI primers. TCRdb reprocessing: public reads trimmed at Q25 with fastp, clones called with MiXCR, in-frame beta chains kept. Entries that share a CDR3 protein sequence are merged under the most common genes and DNA. This sample gives about 310,000 distinct CDR3 sequences in total; about 18% of them show up just once. Around 37% of the sample is taken by the ten largest. The intended sense of this specimen's time point label: newly diagnosed GD, antithyroid drugs for less than 3 months. For both TCR sequencing and RNA sequencing, RNA was extracted from PBMCs using TRIzol.

The material sequenced was peripheral blood mononuclear cells (PBMCs), taken at new diagnosis, from a patient treated with antithyroid drugs. The receptors come from a female donor with Graves disease.

This clonotype was observed many times. This sequence joins TRBV12-3 or TRBV12-4 and TRBJ2-3; D is perhaps TRBD1 (6 bases). Trimming pared 10 bases from V and 6 bases from J, leaving 17 bases between. The CDR3 extends over 13 amino acids. The chain's CDR3 is CANAANQGDTQYF. Written as DNA, the CDR3 is TGTGCCAACGCCGCCAACCAGGGGGATACGCAGTATTTT.

This clonotype has a handful of counts. The chain has TRBV5-1 and TRBJ1-6, with 7 bases lining up with TRBD1. Germline CDR1 and CDR2: SGHRS and YFSETQ. V was pared by 0 bases and J by 4 bases, with 4 bases of the junction left unmatched. There are 16 residues in the CDR3. Here the CDR3 reads CASSLEGRGYNSPLHF. The CDR3 coding sequence is TGCGCCAGCAGCTTGGAGGGCAGGGGGTATAATTCACCCCTCCACTTT. The whole variable domain, remainder taken from reference TRBV5-1 and TRBJ1-6, is KAGVTQTPRYLIKTRGQQVTLSCSPISGHRSVSWYQQTPGQGLQFLFEYFSETQRNKGNFPGRFSGRQFSNSRSEMNVSTLELGDSALYLCASSLEGRGYNSPLHFGNGTRLTVT.

This clonotype was seen only a few times. The chain combines TRBV5-1 with TRBJ2-7; D could derive from TRBD1 or TRBD2 (6 bases each). Trimming left V 4 bases short and J 2 bases short, with 16 bases between. CDR1 is SGHRS and CDR2 is YFSETQ in the germline V gene. CDR3 length: 15 amino acids. The DNA of the CDR3 is TGCGCCAGCAGCCCAGGAGGGGGTCTCCCCTACGAGCAGTACTTC. Translation gives CASSPGGGLPYEQYF. Combining the CDR3 with reference TRBV5-1 and TRBJ2-7 gives the whole variable domain KAGVTQTPRYLIKTRGQQVTLSCSPISGHRSVSWYQQTPGQGLQFLFEYFSETQRNKGNFPGRFSGRQFSNSRSEMNVSTLELGDSALYLCASSPGGGLPYEQYFGPGTRLTVT.

This clonotype was recorded a few times. This chain uses TRBV19 with TRBJ2-7, with D possibly TRBD1 on 6 matching bases. V gave up 2 bases and J gave up 1 base, with 9 bases separating them. Germline CDR1 reads LNHDA; CDR2 reads SQIVND (reference sequence). The CDR3 length is 14 residues. CDR3 in amino acids: CASSIQGNSYEQYF. In DNA form, the CDR3 reads TGTGCCAGTAGTATACAGGGGAATTCCTACGAGCAGTACTTC.

The rearrangement links TRBV4-2 to TRBJ2-3; 7 bases line up with TRBD2. Germline CDR1 and CDR2: LGHNA and YNFKEQ. This CDR3 has 16 residues. V gave up 0 bases and J gave up 2 bases; unmatched junction bases: 5. As DNA, the CDR3 is TGTGCCAGCAGCCAAGAAGTGGGACTAAACACAGATACGCAGTATTTT. Translated: CASSQEVGLNTDTQYF.

Many counts were recorded for this clonotype. The rearrangement links TRBV20-1 to TRBJ1-5, with a tentative D call TRBD1 (6 bases). The V and J ends lost 6 bases and 3 bases respectively, with 18 bases between them. Germline CDR1 is DFQATT and CDR2 is SNEGSKA (reference sequence). This CDR3 spans 15 amino acids. The CDR3 is CSAADRRGNNQPQHF. The DNA for the CDR3 is TGCAGTGCGGCCGACAGGAGGGGTAACAATCAGCCCCAGCATTTT.

In its sample, this clonotype was seen many times. V is TRBV12-3 or TRBV12-4 and J is TRBJ1-4; 11 bases are a match to TRBD1. The CDR3 runs 15 residues. The junction had 8 bases not matched to a gene; V was cut back by 8 bases and J by 6 bases. The CDR3 DNA reads TGTGCCAGCGGACAGGGGGCGCGGGTGGATGAAAAACTGTTTTTT. Amino acids: CASGQGARVDEKLFF.

Many counts were recorded for this clonotype. The gene calls are TRBV6-1 and TRBJ2-3; the D is unclear. Between the trimmed V and J ends, which lost 2 bases and 2 bases, there was a span of 14 bases. CDR1 is MNHNS and CDR2 is SASEGT in the germline V gene. The CDR3 runs 16 residues. The CDR3 protein is CASSELTAEPTDTQYF. CDR3 in DNA: TGTGCCAGCAGTGAATTAACCGCGGAGCCCACAGATACGCAGTATTTT.

This clonotype has ten or more counts. This sequence joins TRBV27 and TRBJ2-7, with a weak D call TRBD1 (6 bases). The germline V gene encodes CDR1 MNHEY and CDR2 SMNVEV (reference sequence). This CDR3 has 15 amino acids. Trimming took off 6 bases at V and 4 bases at J, with 19 bases between the two ends. This CDR3 is CASRSEGDGFYEQYF. For the CDR3, the DNA is TGTGCCAGCAGATCCGAGGGGGACGGCTTTTACGAGCAGTACTTC.

This clonotype was recorded many times. The CDR3 protein is CASSLSPWLAEYQETQYF. CDR3 DNA sequence: TGTGCCAGCAGCTTAAGTCCGTGGCTAGCGGAGTACCAAGAGACCCAGTACTTC. The V call is TRBV11-2, the J call TRBJ2-5; the match to TRBD2 covers 7 bases. Germline assignment: CDR1 SGHAT and CDR2 FQNNGV. This CDR3 has 18 residues. V was pared by 2 bases and J by 0 bases, with 12 bases of the junction left unmatched.

This clonotype is a singleton in its sample. This rearrangement joins TRBV6-5 to TRBJ1-5, with 10 bases that match TRBD1. CDR1 and CDR2 (germline): MNHEY, SVGAGI. The ends lost 4 bases at V and 7 bases at J; junction bases unmatched: 7. CDR3 length: 15 amino acids. CDR3 DNA sequence: TGTGCCAGCAGTTCCCGGGACAGGGGTCGACAGCCCCAGCATTTT. Translated, it gives CASSSRDRGRQPQHF.

This chain joins TRBV29-1 and TRBJ1-1, with a tentative D call TRBD1 (5 bases). The CDR3 extends over 12 amino acids. Trimming cost V 4 bases and J 4 bases, with 10 bases left between them. The germline V gene encodes CDR1 SQVTM and CDR2 ANQGSEA. The chain's CDR3 is CSVARGATEAFF. CDR3 bases: TGCAGCGTTGCTAGGGGAGCCACTGAAGCTTTCTTT.

This clonotype was recorded once. The chain uses TRBV7-9 and TRBJ2-3; TRBD2 aligns across 7 bases. The germline gives CDR1 SEHNR, CDR2 FQNEAQ (reference sequence). Trimming removed 5 bases from V and 0 bases from J; junction bases left unmatched: 8. This CDR3 is built from 16 residues. The CDR3 nucleotides are TGTGCCAGCAGCGCCTATCTAGCGGAAAGCACAGATACGCAGTATTTT. Its protein product is CASSAYLAESTDTQYF.